This TCR beta chain was identified in a study of CXCR3-negative and CXCR3-positive naive CD8 T cells. This CDR3 has 14 residues. In regard to this clonotype: Its antigen is not identified.

Through 5' RACE with UMI labels, the TRB cDNA libraries were prepared. TCRdb reprocessed the 5' RACE reads, with one entry per CDR3 protein and no DNA. This sample's clone table lists some 140,000 distinct CDR3 sequences. Notes on the study in general: Naive cells with CXCR3 showed TRB CDR3s that were more hydrophobic than those in CXCR3-negative naive cells.

This TCR came from a human donor in good health. Some clones in this sample may be carry-over from other donors' samples. The sequencing sample was made of naive CXCR3+ CD8+ T cells from blood. The subset is: CD45RO-CCR7+CD27+CD95- naive CD8+ T cells expressing CXCR3 (TNR3+). The chain couples TRBV12-3 or TRBV12-4 to TRBJ1-5. CDR3 in amino acids: CASSTHYSNQPQHF.